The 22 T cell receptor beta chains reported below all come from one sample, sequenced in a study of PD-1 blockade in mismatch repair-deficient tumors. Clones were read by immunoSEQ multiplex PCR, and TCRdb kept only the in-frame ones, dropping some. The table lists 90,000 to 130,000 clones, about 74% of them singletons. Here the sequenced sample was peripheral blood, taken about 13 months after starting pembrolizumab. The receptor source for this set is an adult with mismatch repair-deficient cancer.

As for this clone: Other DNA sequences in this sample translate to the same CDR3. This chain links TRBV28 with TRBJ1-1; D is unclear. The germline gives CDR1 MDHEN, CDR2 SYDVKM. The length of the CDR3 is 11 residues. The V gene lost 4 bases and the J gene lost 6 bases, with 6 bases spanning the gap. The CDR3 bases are TGTGCCAGCAGTTCCGCGGCTGAAGCTTTCTTT. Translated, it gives CASSSAAEAFF.

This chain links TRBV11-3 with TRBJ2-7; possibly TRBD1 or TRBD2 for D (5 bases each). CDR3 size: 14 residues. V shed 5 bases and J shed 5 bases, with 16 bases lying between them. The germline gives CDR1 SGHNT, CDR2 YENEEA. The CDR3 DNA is TGTGCCAGCAGCATTCGACGGGGCCCCAACGAGCAGTACTTC. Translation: CASSIRRGPNEQYF.

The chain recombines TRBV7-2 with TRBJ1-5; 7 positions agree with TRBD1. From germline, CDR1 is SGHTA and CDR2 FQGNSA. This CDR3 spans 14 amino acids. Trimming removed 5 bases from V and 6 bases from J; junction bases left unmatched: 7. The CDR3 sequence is CASSPDRLGQPQHF. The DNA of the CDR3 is TGTGCCAGCAGCCCGGACAGGTTGGGTCAGCCCCAGCATTTT.

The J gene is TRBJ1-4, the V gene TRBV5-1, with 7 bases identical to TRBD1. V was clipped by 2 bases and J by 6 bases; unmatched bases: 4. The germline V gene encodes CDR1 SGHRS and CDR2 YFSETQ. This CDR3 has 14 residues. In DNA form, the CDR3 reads TGCGCCAGCAGCTTTGAGGGGGCGGATGAAAAACTGTTTTTT. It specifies CASSFEGADEKLFF.

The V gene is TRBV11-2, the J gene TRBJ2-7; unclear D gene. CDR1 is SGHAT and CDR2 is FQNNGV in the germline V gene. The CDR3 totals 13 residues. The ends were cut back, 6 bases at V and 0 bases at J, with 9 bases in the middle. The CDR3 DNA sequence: TGTGCCAGCAGACAAACAGTCTCCTACGAGCAGTACTTC. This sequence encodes CASRQTVSYEQYF.

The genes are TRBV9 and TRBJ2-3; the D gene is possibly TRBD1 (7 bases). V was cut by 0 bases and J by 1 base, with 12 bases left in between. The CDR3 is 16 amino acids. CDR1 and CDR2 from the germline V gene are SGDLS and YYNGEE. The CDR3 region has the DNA TGTGCCAGCAGCGTAGCAGGGGGGTATGGCACAGATACGCAGTATTTT. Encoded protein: CASSVAGGYGTDTQYF.

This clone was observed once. In nucleotides, the CDR3 is TGTGCCAGCAGTGAACCAGCTATCAATCAGCCCCAGCATTTT. As protein: CASSEPAINQPQHF. V usage is TRBV6-1 and J usage is TRBJ1-5, with D uncertain. The germline CDR1 and CDR2 sequences are MNHNS and SASEGT. This CDR3 contains 14 residues. V was pared by 2 bases and J by 3 bases, with 8 bases between.

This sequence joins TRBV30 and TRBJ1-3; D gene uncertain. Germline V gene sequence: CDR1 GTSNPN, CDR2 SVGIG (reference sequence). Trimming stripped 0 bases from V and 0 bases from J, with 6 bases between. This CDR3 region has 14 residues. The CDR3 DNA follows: TGTGCCTGGAGTGTAGGCGTCTCTGGAAACACCATATATTTT. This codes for CAWSVGVSGNTIYF.

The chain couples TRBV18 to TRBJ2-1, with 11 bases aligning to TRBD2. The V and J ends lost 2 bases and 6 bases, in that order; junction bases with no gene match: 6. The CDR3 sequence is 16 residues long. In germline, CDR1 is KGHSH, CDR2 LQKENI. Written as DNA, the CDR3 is TGTGCCAGCTCACCAGCTCTACTAGCGGGAGTCAATGAGCAGTTCTTC. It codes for CASSPALLAGVNEQFF.

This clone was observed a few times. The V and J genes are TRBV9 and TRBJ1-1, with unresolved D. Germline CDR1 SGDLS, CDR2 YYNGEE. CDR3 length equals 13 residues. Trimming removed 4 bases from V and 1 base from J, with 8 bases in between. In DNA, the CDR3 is TGTGCCAGCAGCCTCCAGGAGAACACTGAAGCTTTCTTT. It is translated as CASSLQENTEAFF.

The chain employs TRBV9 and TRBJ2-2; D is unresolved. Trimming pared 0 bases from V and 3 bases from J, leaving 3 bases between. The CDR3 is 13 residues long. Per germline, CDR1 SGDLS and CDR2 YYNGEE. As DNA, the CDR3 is TGTGCCAGCAGCGTAGCTCACACCGGGGAGCTGTTTTTT. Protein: CASSVAHTGELFF.

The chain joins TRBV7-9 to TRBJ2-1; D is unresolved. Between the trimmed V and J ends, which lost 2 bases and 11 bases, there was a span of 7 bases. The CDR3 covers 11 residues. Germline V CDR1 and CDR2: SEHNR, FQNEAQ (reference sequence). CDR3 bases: TGTGCCAGCAGCTTATTGTCTCAGCAGTTCTTC. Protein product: CASSLLSQQFF.

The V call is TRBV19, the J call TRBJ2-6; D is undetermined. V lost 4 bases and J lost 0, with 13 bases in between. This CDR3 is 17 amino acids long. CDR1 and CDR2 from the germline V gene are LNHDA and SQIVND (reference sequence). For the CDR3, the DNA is TGTGCCAGTAGTACCGGCAGGAAACGCTCTGGGGCCAACGTCCTGACTTTC. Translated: CASSTGRKRSGANVLTF. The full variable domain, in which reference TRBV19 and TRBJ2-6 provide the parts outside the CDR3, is DGGITQSPKYLFRKEGQNVTLSCEQNLNHDAMYWYRQDPGQGLRLIYYSQIVNDFQKGDIAEGYSVSREKKESFPLTVTSAQKNPTAFYLCASSTGRKRSGANVLTFGAGSRLTVL.

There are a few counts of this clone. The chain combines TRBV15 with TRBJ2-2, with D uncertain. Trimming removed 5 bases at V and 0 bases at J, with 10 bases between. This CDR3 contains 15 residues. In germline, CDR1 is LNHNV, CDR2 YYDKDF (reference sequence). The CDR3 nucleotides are TGTGCCACCAGCCCGTCTCACGCGAACACCGGGGAGCTGTTTTTT. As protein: CATSPSHANTGELFF.

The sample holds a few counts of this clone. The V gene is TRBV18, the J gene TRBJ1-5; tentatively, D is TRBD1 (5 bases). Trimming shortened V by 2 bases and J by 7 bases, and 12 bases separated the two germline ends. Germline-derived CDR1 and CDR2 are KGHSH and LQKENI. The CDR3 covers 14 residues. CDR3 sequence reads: CASSPGREGQPQHF. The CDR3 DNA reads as TGTGCCAGCTCACCAGGCAGGGAAGGGCAGCCCCAGCATTTT.

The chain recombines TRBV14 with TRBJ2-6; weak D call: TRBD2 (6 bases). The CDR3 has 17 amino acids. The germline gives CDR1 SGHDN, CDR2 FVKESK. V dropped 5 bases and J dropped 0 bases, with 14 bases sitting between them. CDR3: CASSYGLPNSGANVLTF. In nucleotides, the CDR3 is TGTGCCAGCAGCTATGGACTACCTAACTCTGGGGCCAACGTCCTGACTTTC.

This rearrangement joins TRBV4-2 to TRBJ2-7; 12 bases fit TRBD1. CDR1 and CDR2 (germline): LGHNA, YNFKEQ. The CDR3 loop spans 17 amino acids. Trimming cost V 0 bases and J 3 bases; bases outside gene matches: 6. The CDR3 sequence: CASSQEYGTGGGYEQYF. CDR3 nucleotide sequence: TGTGCCAGCAGCCAAGAGTATGGGACAGGGGGCGGCTACGAGCAGTACTTC.

The CDR3 region is CASMRSGSTDTQYF. CDR3 DNA sequence: TGTGCCAGCATGCGGAGCGGGAGCACAGATACGCAGTATTTT. The chain is built from TRBV6-5 and TRBJ2-3; D might be TRBD2 (6 bases). This CDR3 has 14 residues. V lost 7 bases and J lost 0, with 11 bases in between. CDR1 and CDR2 from the germline V gene are MNHEY and SVGAGI.

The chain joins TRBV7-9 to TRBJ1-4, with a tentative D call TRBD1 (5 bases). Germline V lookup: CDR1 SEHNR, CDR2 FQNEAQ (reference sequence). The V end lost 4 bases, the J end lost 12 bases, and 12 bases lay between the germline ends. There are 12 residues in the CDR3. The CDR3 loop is CASSWGLGELFF. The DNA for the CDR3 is TGTGCCAGCAGCTGGGGCCTGGGGGAACTGTTTTTT.

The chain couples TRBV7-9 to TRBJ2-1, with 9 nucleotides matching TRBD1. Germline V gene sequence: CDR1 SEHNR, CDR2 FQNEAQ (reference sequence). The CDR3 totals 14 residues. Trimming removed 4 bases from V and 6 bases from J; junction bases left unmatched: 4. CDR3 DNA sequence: TGTGCCAGCAGCTCTCGGACAGGGGCCAATGAGCAGTTCTTC. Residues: CASSSRTGANEQFF.

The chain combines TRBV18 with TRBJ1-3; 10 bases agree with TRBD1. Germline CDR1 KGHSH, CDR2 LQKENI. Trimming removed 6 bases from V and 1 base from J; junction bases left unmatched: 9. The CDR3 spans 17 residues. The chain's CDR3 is CASSRPPGQGSGNTIYF. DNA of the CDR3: TGTGCCAGCTCGCGACCACCGGGACAGGGGTCTGGAAACACCATATATTTT.

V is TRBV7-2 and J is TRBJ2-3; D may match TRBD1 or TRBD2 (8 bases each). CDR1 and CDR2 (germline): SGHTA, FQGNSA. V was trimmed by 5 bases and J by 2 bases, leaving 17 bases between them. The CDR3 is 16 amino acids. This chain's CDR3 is CASSPGGGRTTDTQYF. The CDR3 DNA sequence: TGTGCCAGCAGCCCAGGGGGCGGGAGGACCACAGATACGCAGTATTTT.